The 31 T cell receptor beta chains below were found in one sample sequenced in a study of identical twins. One entry per CDR3 protein, called by TCRdb with MiXCR from the 5' RACE reads. The sample shows 230,000 or so distinct CDR3 sequences, roughly 8% of them seen only once. The sample also formed part of further work on yellow fever vaccine responses in identical twins.

What was sequenced was CD8+ T cells sorted from blood. The origin of the receptors is a woman younger than 35 in good health.

This clonotype was counted only a few times. The chain has TRBV4-1 and TRBJ2-7; the match to TRBD1 covers 10 bases. The germline V gene encodes CDR1 MGHRA and CDR2 YSYEKL. V shed 3 bases and J 3 bases; nucleotides not matched to a gene: 2. This CDR3 spans 14 amino acids. The CDR3 loop is CASSHRTGGYEQYF. DNA for the CDR3: TGCGCCAGCAGCCACCGGACAGGGGGCTACGAGCAGTACTTC.

This clonotype was recorded at least ten times. This sequence joins TRBV29-1 and TRBJ2-6, with a tentative D call TRBD1 (6 bases). Per germline, CDR1 SQVTM and CDR2 ANQGSEA. V was shortened by 7 bases and J by 1 base, with 8 bases between the two germline ends. This CDR3 spans 13 amino acids. The CDR3 DNA is TGCAGCGCCGGGACATCTGGGGCCAACGTCCTGACTTTC. Protein product: CSAGTSGANVLTF.

This clonotype was counted at least ten times. The chain has TRBV7-2 and TRBJ2-3, with D perhaps matching TRBD2 (6 bases). The CDR3 extends over 15 amino acids. Germline V gives CDR1 SGHTA, CDR2 FQGNSA. Trimming took 0 bases from V and 0 from J, leaving 7 bases between them. CDR3 nucleotide sequence: TGTGCCAGCAGCTTAGCGGGGACTAGCACAGATACGCAGTATTTT. Amino acid sequence: CASSLAGTSTDTQYF.

This chain connects TRBV20-1 to TRBJ1-4; no definite D call. V lost 3 bases, J lost 8 bases, and 4 bases lay in between. The length of the CDR3 is 10 residues. CDR1 and CDR2 (germline): DFQATT, SNEGSKA (reference sequence). CDR3 in amino acids: CSASKEKLFF. CDR3 in DNA: TGCAGTGCTAGTAAGGAAAAACTGTTTTTT.

This clonotype was counted a few times. V gene TRBV28 combines with J gene TRBJ2-5; TRBD2 agrees at 9 bases. This CDR3 contains 16 residues. Germline V CDR1 and CDR2: MDHEN, SYDVKM. The V segment lost 8 bases and the J segment 4 bases; nucleotides outside the gene matches: 14. In DNA, the CDR3 is TGTGCCAGCGGCCCACTTCAGCGGGAGGTGGTAGAGACCCAGTACTTC. Translating gives CASGPLQREVVETQYF.

In its sample, this clonotype was seen a few times. The genes are TRBV7-2 and TRBJ2-5; no definite D call. V lost 3 bases, J lost 4 bases, and 15 bases lay in between. The CDR3 extends over 15 amino acids. The germline gives CDR1 SGHTA, CDR2 FQGNSA. Written as DNA, the CDR3 is TGTGCCAGCAGCTTGGGCTGGCGGCAACGAGAGACCCAGTACTTC. Translation gives CASSLGWRQRETQYF.

The table lists this clonotype with many counts. The J gene is TRBJ2-1, the V gene TRBV7-2; 8 positions agree with TRBD2. The CDR3 totals 15 residues. CDR1 is SGHTA, CDR2 FQGNSA, per germline. Trimming cost V 8 bases and J 1 base; bases outside gene matches: 7. CDR3 DNA: TGTGCCAGCGGTCAACTAGCGGAGTCCTACAATGAGCAGTTCTTC. As protein: CASGQLAESYNEQFF.

This clonotype appeared many times. The J gene is TRBJ1-2, the V gene TRBV29-1, with TRBD1 matching over 10 bases. CDR3 length equals 15 residues. Germline CDR1 SQVTM, CDR2 ANQGSEA. V lost 1 base and J lost 2; bases outside the gene matches: 4. CDR3 sequence reads: CSVEVWGQGNYGYTF. CDR3 coding DNA: TGCAGCGTTGAAGTTTGGGGACAGGGGAACTATGGCTACACCTTC.

This clonotype was observed a few times. Here the CDR3 DNA reads TGTGCCAGCTCCCCGGACAGGGGGCCTAGCGAGCAGTACTTC. Its protein product is CASSPDRGPSEQYF. The chain carries TRBV27 and TRBJ2-7; 11 nucleotides line up with TRBD1. Trimming at V came to 8 bases and at J to 6 bases, leaving 9 bases not matched to a gene. The V gene's germline CDR1 is MNHEY and CDR2 SMNVEV (reference sequence). The CDR3 covers 14 residues.

This clonotype was detected only a few times. As DNA, the CDR3 is TGCGCCAGCAGCCAAGAATGGGCGGTAGTCGACTACGAGCAGTACTTC. It yields the protein CASSQEWAVVDYEQYF. The chain employs TRBV4-3 and TRBJ2-7; D unresolved. CDR1 and CDR2 from the germline V gene are LGHNA and YSLEER. There are 16 residues in the CDR3. V dropped 0 bases and J dropped 3 bases, with 15 bases sitting between them.

The table lists this clonotype with a few counts. The chain recombines TRBV29-1 with TRBJ2-5; TRBD2 agrees at 10 bases. Germline lookup yields CDR1 SQVTM and CDR2 ANQGSEA. This CDR3 comprises 14 residues. The V and J ends lost 6 bases and 5 bases, in that order; junction bases with no gene match: 9. This CDR3 reads CSVKSGGAGETQYF. The CDR3, as DNA: TGCAGCGTCAAGAGCGGGGGGGCCGGGGAGACCCAGTACTTC. The entire variable domain, with the rest obtained from reference TRBV29-1 and TRBJ2-5, is as follows: SAVISQKPSRDICQRGTSLTIQCQVDSQVTMMFWYRQQPGQSLTLIATANQGSEATYESGFVIDKFPISRPNLTFSTLTVSNMSPEDSSIYLCSVKSGGAGETQYFGPGTRLLVL.

In this sample, this clonotype turned up a few times. The chain recombines TRBV2 with TRBJ2-1; D uncertain. Germline assignment: CDR1 SNHLY and CDR2 FYNNEI. This CDR3 comprises 12 residues. V lost 6 bases to trimming and J lost 6 bases, with 9 bases between them. Here the CDR3 reads CASRPSRNEQFF. The DNA of the CDR3 is TGTGCCAGCAGACCCTCTCGCAATGAGCAGTTCTTC.

The V call is TRBV29-1, the J call TRBJ2-5; D perhaps matches TRBD2 (6 bases). The V end lost 2 bases, the J end lost 0 bases, and 7 bases lay between the germline ends. This CDR3 is built from 13 residues. CDR1 and CDR2 (germline): SQVTM, ANQGSEA. The CDR3 spells CSVEWDYQETQYF. CDR3 DNA sequence: TGCAGCGTTGAATGGGACTACCAAGAGACCCAGTACTTC.

This clonotype was seen at least ten times. V gene TRBV29-1 combines with J gene TRBJ2-4; D not resolved. Per germline, CDR1 SQVTM and CDR2 ANQGSEA. The length of the CDR3 is 12 residues. Deletions cut 8 bases from V and 1 base from J, with 9 bases between. CDR3: CSSLGAKNIQYF. CDR3 in DNA: TGCAGCTCCCTGGGGGCCAAAAACATTCAGTACTTC.

The count of this clonotype is one. The chain couples TRBV29-1 to TRBJ1-4; no clear D gene. CDR1 is SQVTM, CDR2 ANQGSEA, per germline. The CDR3 contains 11 residues. Trimming stripped 5 bases from V and 6 bases from J, with 7 bases between. CDR3 protein: CSVSRYEKLFF. CDR3 coding DNA: TGCAGCGTTTCCCGGTATGAAAAACTGTTTTTT. Full variable domain (missing parts from reference TRBV29-1 and TRBJ1-4): SAVISQKPSRDICQRGTSLTIQCQVDSQVTMMFWYRQQPGQSLTLIATANQGSEATYESGFVIDKFPISRPNLTFSTLTVSNMSPEDSSIYLCSVSRYEKLFFGSGTQLSVL.

The table lists this clonotype with many counts. The genes are TRBV14 and TRBJ1-1, with 8 bases matching TRBD1. CDR3 size: 15 residues. Per germline, CDR1 SGHDN and CDR2 FVKESK. Trimming at V came to 0 bases and at J to 5 bases, leaving 5 bases not matched to a gene. CDR3 sequence: CASSQDPTGGTEAFF. Here the CDR3 DNA reads TGTGCCAGCAGCCAAGATCCCACAGGGGGTACTGAAGCTTTCTTT.

CDR3 bases: TGTGCCAGCAGCCAAGATCTGGGACTAGCGGGGGTAAAGTACTTC. It is translated as CASSQDLGLAGVKYF. J is TRBJ2-7 and V is TRBV3-1, with 14 positions matching TRBD2. The germline gives CDR1 LGHDT, CDR2 YNNKEL (reference sequence). The V gene end was trimmed by 0 bases and the J gene end by 11 bases; junction bases not matched to a gene: 6. The CDR3 totals 15 residues.

Ten or more counts support this clonotype. V and J are TRBV29-1 and TRBJ2-7, with D possibly matching TRBD2 (5 bases). Germline CDR1 reads SQVTM; CDR2 reads ANQGSEA. CDR3 length: 12 residues. V gave up 6 bases and J gave up 3 bases, with 12 bases separating them. The CDR3, as DNA: TGCAGCGTGCTGGAACGGGACTACGAGCAGTACTTC. It yields the protein CSVLERDYEQYF.

There are a few counts of this clonotype. The chain carries TRBV10-3 and TRBJ2-7; D gene ambiguous. The CDR3 is 11 residues long. The V and J ends lost 10 bases and 1 base respectively, with 8 bases between them. The germline V gene has CDR1 ENHRY and CDR2 SYGVKD. As DNA, the CDR3 is TGTGCCAGCCGTGAGTCCTACGAGCAGTACTTC. Translated: CASRESYEQYF.

This clonotype was seen more than once but under ten times. The rearrangement joins TRBV7-8 to TRBJ2-3; TRBD2 agrees at 9 bases. The CDR3 loop spans 14 amino acids. Germline-derived CDR1 and CDR2 are SGHVS and FQNEAQ. The V segment lost 2 bases and the J segment 5 bases; nucleotides outside the gene matches: 2. The CDR3 sequence: CASSLLAGIDTQYF. The DNA for the CDR3 is TGTGCCAGCAGCTTACTAGCGGGAATAGATACGCAGTATTTT.

The J gene is TRBJ1-1, the V gene TRBV5-1, with no clear D. The V gene's germline CDR1 is SGHRS and CDR2 YFSETQ. Trimming removed 0 bases from V and 1 base from J, with 4 bases in between. The CDR3 length is 13 residues. CDR3 in amino acids: CASSLERNTEAFF. DNA for the CDR3: TGCGCCAGCAGCTTGGAACGGAACACTGAAGCTTTCTTT.

This clonotype showed up just a few times. DNA of the CDR3: TGTGCCAGCAGCCAAGTAACCTACGAGCAGTACTTC. The encoded protein is CASSQVTYEQYF. The chain is built from TRBV3-1 and TRBJ2-7, with no clear D. This CDR3 comprises 12 residues. The V gene's germline CDR1 is LGHDT and CDR2 YNNKEL (reference sequence). V lost 1 base and J lost 2, with 3 bases in between.

This clonotype was counted a few times. The chain employs TRBV4-3 and TRBJ2-7; D remains ambiguous. V dropped 1 base and J dropped 3 bases, with 13 bases sitting between them. Looked up from germline, CDR1 is LGHNA and CDR2 is YSLEER. The CDR3 sequence is 15 residues long. CDR3 region: CASSQGPGNGYEQYF. The CDR3 coding sequence is TGCGCCAGCAGCCAAGGGCCGGGTAACGGCTACGAGCAGTACTTC.

This clonotype occurred many times. The rearrangement links TRBV4-3 to TRBJ2-7; TRBD1 matches 8 bases. Losses at the gene ends were 1 base for V and 2 bases for J; bases not matched to a gene: 4. CDR1 is LGHNA and CDR2 is YSLEER in the germline V gene. The CDR3 covers 15 residues. CDR3: CASSQGKTGAYEQYF. The DNA of the CDR3 is TGCGCCAGCAGCCAAGGGAAGACAGGGGCCTACGAGCAGTACTTC.

This clonotype was picked up many times. V gene TRBV7-2 combines with J gene TRBJ2-7; 11 positions agree with TRBD2. The junction had 13 bases not matched to a gene; V was cut back by 6 bases and J by 6 bases. This CDR3 is 16 amino acids long. Germline CDR1 reads SGHTA; CDR2 reads FQGNSA. CDR3 sequence: CASSRPTSGSLSEQYF. CDR3 DNA sequence: TGTGCCAGCAGTCGACCCACTAGCGGGAGTCTGAGCGAGCAGTACTTC.

The chain joins TRBV11-2 to TRBJ2-1, with D perhaps TRBD1 or TRBD2 (6 bases each). Germline V lookup: CDR1 SGHAT, CDR2 FQNNGV. V lost 4 bases and J 4 bases, leaving 14 bases between the germline ends. The CDR3 is 15 amino acids. This CDR3 is CASSSPGAEYNEQFF. In DNA, the CDR3 is TGTGCCAGCAGCTCCCCGGGGGCGGAGTACAATGAGCAGTTCTTC.

This sequence joins TRBV30 and TRBJ2-1, with 9 bases lining up with TRBD2. From germline, CDR1 is GTSNPN and CDR2 SVGIG (reference sequence). The CDR3 spans 13 residues. V dropped 5 bases and J dropped 7; count of bases not matched to a gene: 6. CDR3 loop: CAWGTSRWNEQFF. The CDR3 DNA sequence: TGTGCCTGGGGGACTAGCCGTTGGAATGAGCAGTTCTTC.

A few counts support this clonotype. The V gene is TRBV7-2, the J gene TRBJ2-5, with TRBD2 as a possible D gene (5 bases). The V and J ends lost 5 bases and 2 bases respectively, with 21 bases between them. The CDR3 covers 17 residues. The germline V gene has CDR1 SGHTA and CDR2 FQGNSA. The DNA for the CDR3 is TGTGCCAGCAGCCCGAGAGGGAGCGGAGAACTACAAGAGACCCAGTACTTC. This encodes CASSPRGSGELQETQYF.

This clonotype was detected ten times or more. The chain carries TRBV27 and TRBJ1-1, with no clear D. The V end lost 5 bases, the J end lost 0 bases, and 10 bases lay between the germline ends. The CDR3 consists of 14 residues. Germline V CDR1 and CDR2: MNHEY, SMNVEV (reference sequence). CDR3 coding DNA: TGTGCCAGCAGTAAGTGGGCCTTGAACACTGAAGCTTTCTTT. Translation: CASSKWALNTEAFF.

Concerning this clonotype: Given the absence of the conserved phenylalanine or tryptophan at the CDR3 end, a read error is likely. The gene calls are TRBV5-1 and TRBJ2-7; D gene unclear. The CDR3 runs to 12 residues. The germline gives CDR1 SGHRS, CDR2 YFSETQ. V lost 5 bases to trimming and J lost 3 bases, with 9 bases between them. The CDR3 DNA is TGCGCCAGCAGTGAGGATTTCTACGAGCAGTACTAC. This codes for CASSEDFYEQYY.

V is TRBV12-3 or TRBV12-4 and J is TRBJ2-7; D is unclear. The CDR3 runs to 15 residues. Trimming stripped 3 bases from V and 2 bases from J, with 14 bases between. CDR3 sequence reads: CASSFLPYRPYEQYF. As DNA, the CDR3 is TGTGCCAGCAGTTTTCTGCCGTACCGCCCCTACGAGCAGTACTTC.